This T cell receptor (beta chain) originates from a study of T cell repertoires in cytomegalovirus infection. V dropped 4 bases and J dropped 6 bases, with 23 bases sitting between them. Germline V lookup: CDR1 SGHTA, CDR2 FQGNSA. The CDR3 runs 17 residues. Many counts were recorded for this clonotype. TCRdb itself ran the reads through MiXCR, one entry per CDR3 protein. The repertoire includes some 300,000 distinct CDR3 sequences, roughly 15% of them detected once, and 8.5% to 10% sits in the top ten. Material for sequencing was PBMCs. J is TRBJ2-3 and V is TRBV7-2; the D gene is possibly TRBD2 (5 bases). This TCR derives from a human donor in good health (CMV status not recorded). Some clones in this sample may be carry-over from other donors' samples. The CDR3 DNA reads TGTGCCAGCAGCTCCCCCGGCACTAGGACGCGCAGGGATACGCAGTATTTT. Protein sequence: CASSSPGTRTRRDTQYF.